The rows below give T cell receptor beta chains drawn from one sample of a study of blood T cell repertoires in COVID-19. Here immunoSEQ multiplex PCR was the method, and the copy in TCRdb shows in-frame clones only, minus some. The sample holds 200,000 to 250,000 clones, around nine tenths seen once. The material sequenced was peripheral blood. Receptors originate from a man aged 55 to 70 who had recovered from COVID-19. The CDR3 runs from the conserved cysteine through the conserved F or W. Each record gives: J gene, CDR3 length, V gene, D gene, clone size, CDR3 DNA, CDR3 protein. The D gene is left open where the match is weak. Size tells how often a clone was seen (once, few, many) or the class of an expanded clone, and some rows leave it out.

TRBJ1-1,15,TRBV7-3,NA,NA,TGTGCCAGCAGCGTAGGGGCAGGAAAGAACACTGAAGCTTTCTTT,CASSVGAGKNTEAFF
TRBJ2-3,14,TRBV5-1,NA,NA,TGCGCCAGCAGCTTGGGCAGGGGGGCAGATACGCAGTATTTT,CASSLGRGADTQYF
TRBJ2-2,17,TRBV4-1,TRBD2,NA,TGCGCCAGCAGCCAAGATTCGGGGGGGGCTAACACCGGGGAGCTGTTTTTT,CASSQDSGGANTGELFF
TRBJ2-3,13,TRBV19,TRBD1,NA,TGTGCCAGTGGCGGACAGGGATCAGATACGCAGTATTTT,CASGGQGSDTQYF
TRBJ2-2,15,TRBV5-1,NA,NA,TGCGCCAGCAGCTTGATTCCAACGAACACCGGGGAGCTGTTTTTT,CASSLIPTNTGELFF
TRBJ1-5,15,TRBV19,NA,NA,TGTGCCAGTAGTATAGGAGGTGGAGGCAATCAGCCCCAGCATTTT,CASSIGGGGNQPQHF
TRBJ2-3,14,TRBV6-2/TRBV6-3,NA,NA,TGTGCCAGCAGCCCGGGACACCTCACAGATACGCAGTATTTT,CASSPGHLTDTQYF
TRBJ1-4,12,TRBV10-3,TRBD1,NA,TGTGCCAGTAGGGACAGGGATGAAAAACTGTTTTTT,CASRDRDEKLFF
TRBJ2-3,13,TRBV5-1,NA,NA,TGCGCCAGCAGCTTGCAGGTCTCGGATACGCAGTATTTT,CASSLQVSDTQYF
TRBJ2-3,15,TRBV6-6,TRBD1,NA,TGTGCCAGCAGTTCCCTCGGGACAGTGGGGGATACGCAGTATTTT,CASSSLGTVGDTQYF
TRBJ1-1,13,TRBV5-1,NA,NA,TGCGCCGGCCGACAGGCGATGAACACTGAAGCTTTCTTT,CAGRQAMNTEAFF
TRBJ2-5,13,TRBV6-5,NA,few,TGTGCCAGCACCCTGACAGGACAAGAGACCCAGTACTTC,CASTLTGQETQYF
TRBJ1-2,12,TRBV13,NA,NA,TGTGCCAGCAGCAGGACAGACTATGGCTACACCTTC,CASSRTDYGYTF
TRBJ1-2,12,TRBV12-3/TRBV12-4,NA,NA,TGTGCCAGCATGTCAGGGGCCTATGGCTACACCTTC,CASMSGAYGYTF
TRBJ1-1,13,TRBV6-4,NA,NA,TGTGCCAGCAGTGACCCCTGGACAGCTAAGGCTTTCTTT,CASSDPWTAKAFF
TRBJ1-4,16,TRBV7-2,TRBD1,NA,TGTGCCAGCAGCTTAGCCGGACAGGGGGCGGGTGAAAAACTGTTTTTT,CASSLAGQGAGEKLFF
TRBJ2-7,13,TRBV30,TRBD2,NA,TGTGCCTGGTCGACTAGCCCATTCTTCGAGCAGTACTTC,CAWSTSPFFEQYF
TRBJ1-1,15,TRBV27,NA,NA,TGTGCCAGCTACAGGGCAGGGGTAATGAACACTGAAGCTTTCTTT,CASYRAGVMNTEAFF
TRBJ2-7,13,TRBV30,NA,few,TGTGCCTGGAGAGGGGTGTCCCCCTACGAGCAGTACTTC,CAWRGVSPYEQYF
TRBJ2-1,15,TRBV7-9,TRBD2,NA,TGTGCCAGCGGTCGCGCGGGAGGGTATTACAATGAGCAGTTCTTC,CASGRAGGYYNEQFF
TRBJ2-1,11,TRBV30,NA,NA,TGTGCCTGGAGCGGGAGAATTGAGCAGTTCTTC,CAWSGRIEQFF
TRBJ2-5,13,TRBV11-2,NA,NA,TGTGCCAGCAGCCGACAGGTTCTGGAGACCCAGTACTTC,CASSRQVLETQYF
TRBJ2-7,16,TRBV25-1,TRBD2,NA,TGTGCCAGCAGTGAATTCAGCGGGGTCAACTCCTACGAGCAGTACTTC,CASSEFSGVNSYEQYF
TRBJ1-2,12,TRBV19,NA,NA,TGTGCCAGTAGATGGCTCACACATGGCTACACCTTC,CASRWLTHGYTF
TRBJ2-7,15,TRBV5-1,TRBD2,NA,TGCGCCAGCAGCTTCGGACTAGCGGGATTCTACGAGCAGTACTTC,CASSFGLAGFYEQYF
TRBJ2-1,16,TRBV6-5,NA,NA,TGTGCCAGCAGTTACGCTAAAGGGAGCTCCTACAATGAGCAGTTCTTC,CASSYAKGSSYNEQFF
TRBJ2-1,13,TRBV11-2,NA,once,TGTGCCAGCAGCTTAGGGCAGGCCTATGAGCAGTTCTTC,CASSLGQAYEQFF
TRBJ2-1,15,TRBV7-2,TRBD1,NA,TGTGCCAGCAGCGTCGGGACAGGGAGCTACAATGAGCAGTTCTTC,CASSVGTGSYNEQFF
TRBJ1-6,14,TRBV9,TRBD1,NA,TGTGCCAGCAGCACCGGGACAGGGAATTCACCCCTCCACTTT,CASSTGTGNSPLHF
TRBJ2-3,15,TRBV24-1,NA,NA,TGTGCCACCAGTGGTGGGGCAGGGGCGGTAGATACGCAGTATTTT,CATSGGAGAVDTQYF
TRBJ1-1,12,TRBV12-3/TRBV12-4,NA,NA,TGTGCCAGCATCCTATTTGCGGCTGAAGCTTTCTTT,CASILFAAEAFF
TRBJ2-7,14,TRBV30,TRBD1,NA,TGTGCCTGGAGGGGACAGGGGGCACCAAGAGAGCAGTACTTC,CAWRGQGAPREQYF
TRBJ2-7,11,TRBV11-2,NA,NA,TGTGCCAGCAGCCCGGCCTACGAGCAGTACTTC,CASSPAYEQYF
TRBJ1-3,16,TRBV5-1,NA,few,TGCGCCAGCACCCCTCAGGGCCCGAGCTCTGGAAACACCATATATTTT,CASTPQGPSSGNTIYF
TRBJ1-3,17,TRBV4-1,NA,NA,TGCGCCAGCAGCCAAGATAAGGCGGGTTCCTCTGGAAACACCATATATTTT,CASSQDKAGSSGNTIYF
TRBJ2-6,19,TRBV2,TRBD1,NA,TGTGCCAGCACTAGCATGGGAGGACAGGGGGCGTCTGGGGCCAACGTCCTGACTTTC,CASTSMGGQGASGANVLTF
TRBJ2-7,15,TRBV6-5,NA,NA,TGTGCCAGCAGACCCGCTAGCGTTCTCTCCTACGAGCAGTACTTC,CASRPASVLSYEQYF
TRBJ2-3,13,TRBV29-1,NA,once,TGCAGCGCTGAAATTACAACGACAGATACGCAGTATTTT,CSAEITTTDTQYF
TRBJ1-2,13,TRBV12-3/TRBV12-4,TRBD1,NA,TGTGCCAGCAGTTTGGGACAGGGATTAAGCTACACCTTC,CASSLGQGLSYTF
TRBJ2-1,12,TRBV7-9,NA,once,TGTGCCAGCAGCCGGCTAGCAGAGGAGCAGTTCTTC,CASSRLAEEQFF
TRBJ1-5,13,TRBV7-3,NA,NA,TGTGCCAGCAGCTTGGGAGGGAGCCAGCCCCAGCATTTT,CASSLGGSQPQHF
TRBJ2-5,14,TRBV14,TRBD1,NA,TGTGCCAGCAGCCCTACAGGGGGCCTTGAGACCCAGTACTTC,CASSPTGGLETQYF
TRBJ2-2,14,TRBV11-2,NA,NA,TGTGCCAGCAGTCGCGGTAGTAACACCGGGGAGCTGTTTTTT,CASSRGSNTGELFF
TRBJ2-7,17,TRBV18,NA,NA,TGTGCCAGCTCACCAGTGGGGGGGGGCAAAAATGCCTACGAGCAGTACTTC,CASSPVGGGKNAYEQYF
TRBJ2-3,13,TRBV7-3,TRBD2,NA,TGTGCCACCAAAGCGGGAGGGCCAGATACGCAGTATTTT,CATKAGGPDTQYF
TRBJ2-1,16,TRBV6-5,NA,NA,TGTGCCAGCAGTTACGCCTGGGGTGGGAGCGGCGATGAGCAGTTCTTC,CASSYAWGGSGDEQFF
TRBJ2-1,15,TRBV5-6,NA,NA,TGTGCCAGCAGCTTAGAAACTCGTAGGGGTAATGAGCAGTTCTTC,CASSLETRRGNEQFF
TRBJ2-1,15,TRBV18,NA,NA,TGTGCCAGCTCACCACCCGGCAGGGGCTACAATGAGCAGTTCTTC,CASSPPGRGYNEQFF